Listed below are T cell receptor beta chains from one sample, sequenced in a study of T-cell reconstitution after alpha-beta-depleted transplantation in children. TCRdb processed the PCR reads anew with MiXCR; each CDR3 protein has one entry. The table includes about 640,000 distinct CDR3 sequences, approximately 15% detected once. The sample here was PBMCs from the stem cell graft donor, taken from the stem cell graft. Receptor source: a human donor who donated a stem cell graft to a child with acute myeloid leukemia. Each CDR3 is given with its conserved first and last residue. A D gene is named only where the DNA matches it firmly. Clone size appears in some rows only: once, few, many, or a class for an expanded clone.

j_call clone_size d_call v_call cdr3_aa cdr3_nt
TRBJ2-3 few - TRBV30 CAWSGGHTRGTDTQYF TGTGCCTGGAGTGGAGGACACACGAGGGGGACAGATACGCAGTATTTT
TRBJ1-1 many - TRBV5-6 CASSLAGNWDTEAFF TGTGCCAGCAGCCTGGCAGGTAACTGGGACACTGAAGCTTTCTTT
TRBJ1-1 few - TRBV20-1 CSARRSSRGSQVWYTEAFF TGCAGTGCTAGGAGGTCCAGCAGGGGCTCTCAAGTGTGGTACACTGAAGCTTTCTTT
TRBJ1-2 few - TRBV20-1 CSASSQRDNYGYTF TGCAGTGCTTCTTCCCAAAGGGATAACTATGGCTACACCTTC
TRBJ2-2 - - TRBV7-9 CASTQGGNGELFF TGTGCCAGCACCCAAGGAGGAAACGGGGAGCTGTTTTTT
TRBJ1-2 - TRBD1 TRBV2 CASSRGQGRGGYTF TGTGCCAGCAGTCGGGGACAGGGTCGTGGAGGCTACACCTTC
TRBJ2-1 - TRBD2 TRBV20-1 CSASGVAGELYNEHFF TGCAGTGCTAGCGGGGTGGCGGGGGAATTGTACAATGAGCACTTCTTC
TRBJ2-1 many TRBD1 TRBV20-1 CSALNRGEQFF TGCAGTGCTTTAAACAGGGGTGAGCAGTTCTTC
TRBJ2-7 few - TRBV13 CASSQEAVWRRPEQYF TGTGCCAGCAGCCAAGAGGCCGTTTGGCGGCGCCCCGAGCAGTACTTC
TRBJ1-2 few - TRBV7-9 CASSLDRENYGYTF TGTGCCAGCAGCTTGGATAGAGAGAACTATGGCTACACCTTC
TRBJ2-5 - - TRBV12-3/TRBV12-4 CASSFGQKETQYF TGTGCCAGCAGTTTCGGACAGAAAGAGACCCAGTACTTC
TRBJ2-1 many TRBD2 TRBV7-2 CASSWRTGGDEQFF TGTGCCAGCAGCTGGCGGACGGGGGGAGATGAGCAGTTCTTC
TRBJ2-6 many - TRBV29-1 CSATVSGANVLTF TGCAGCGCCACAGTCTCTGGGGCCAACGTCCTGACTTTC
TRBJ2-2 few TRBD1 TRBV12-3/TRBV12-4 CASSYSPGTGFAGELFF TGTGCCAGCAGTTACTCCCCCGGGACAGGGTTTGCCGGGGAGCTGTTTTTT
TRBJ2-1 few - TRBV10-3 CAISESTRGGLHNEQFF TGTGCCATCAGTGAGTCGACCCGGGGAGGACTGCACAATGAGCAGTTCTTC
TRBJ1-2 many - TRBV7-2 CASSLLAREGYTF TGTGCCAGCAGCTTACTGGCTAGGGAGGGCTACACCTTC
TRBJ2-5 many TRBD2 TRBV11-2 CASSLEVAGGKTQYF TGTGCCAGCAGCTTAGAGGTAGCGGGGGGAAAGACCCAGTACTTC
TRBJ1-1 - - TRBV11-2 CASSPTPGANFMNTEAFF TGTGCCAGCAGCCCTACCCCCGGGGCGAATTTTATGAACACTGAAGCTTTCTTT
TRBJ2-2 few TRBD2 TRBV7-2 CASSATSGGPTGELFF TGTGCCAGCAGCGCAACTAGCGGGGGACCCACCGGGGAGCTGTTTTTT
TRBJ2-7 few TRBD1 TRBV27 CASSPYRGPTYEQYF TGTGCCAGCAGTCCCTACAGGGGTCCCACCTACGAGCAGTACTTC
TRBJ2-1 - TRBD2 TRBV6-2/TRBV6-3 CASSSFGGGVSYNEQFF TGTGCCAGCAGTTCCTTTGGGGGGGGAGTCTCCTACAATGAGCAGTTCTTC
TRBJ2-7 many - TRBV7-2 CASSLVDYSSYEQYF TGTGCCAGCAGCTTAGTTGACTACTCTTCCTACGAGCAGTACTTC
TRBJ2-7 - - TRBV21-1 CASPRGVEQYF TGTGCCAGCCCCAGGGGGGTCGAGCAGTACTTC
TRBJ2-3 many - TRBV29-1 CSVGPQGDTQYF TGCAGCGTTGGGCCACAGGGAGATACGCAGTATTTT
TRBJ1-2 many - TRBV30 CAWSGGYGYTF TGTGCCTGGAGCGGGGGATATGGCTACACCTTC
TRBJ2-7 - TRBD1 TRBV20-1 CSARDRGQGIHEQYF TGCAGTGCTAGAGATAGGGGACAGGGAATACACGAGCAGTACTTC
TRBJ1-1 many TRBD1 TRBV6-2/TRBV6-3 CASSPTGFTEAFF TGTGCCAGCAGTCCGACAGGGTTCACTGAAGCTTTCTTT
TRBJ2-7 many TRBD1 TRBV4-3 CASSPTGMAYEQYF TGCGCCAGCAGCCCGACAGGGATGGCCTACGAGCAGTACTTC
TRBJ1-2 many - TRBV4-3 CASSQDISGPANYGYTF TGCGCCAGCAGCCAAGATATTTCGGGGCCCGCTAACTATGGCTACACCTTC
TRBJ1-1 few - TRBV6-1 CASTIQVGGEAFF TGTGCCAGCACCATCCAGGTCGGGGGTGAAGCTTTCTTT
TRBJ2-4 few - TRBV7-2 CASSLSKGGQDKNIQYF TGTGCCAGCAGCCTCTCCAAGGGGGGGCAGGACAAAAACATTCAGTACTTC
TRBJ2-3 many TRBD1 TRBV20-1 CSVRDRGTADTQYF TGCAGTGTAAGGGACAGGGGAACGGCAGATACGCAGTATTTT
TRBJ2-3 - - TRBV5-1 CASSTTASDTQYF TGCGCCAGCAGCACAACAGCGTCAGATACGCAGTATTTT
TRBJ2-1 few - TRBV7-9 CASSLVSGTNSYNEQFF TGTGCCAGCAGCTTAGTTTCGGGGACAAACTCCTACAATGAGCAGTTCTTC
TRBJ1-1 - - TRBV10-2 CASSDGSRAIEAFF TGCGCCAGCAGTGACGGCAGCAGAGCGATTGAAGCTTTCTTT
TRBJ2-7 few TRBD1 TRBV4-3 CASSQGRDRDYEQYF TGCGCCAGCAGCCAAGGTAGGGACAGGGACTACGAGCAGTACTTC
TRBJ2-5 few - TRBV12-3/TRBV12-4 CASTRGGSGIETQYF TGTGCCAGCACGAGAGGGGGATCGGGAATAGAGACCCAGTACTTC
TRBJ2-7 many TRBD1 TRBV5-1 CASSRMTGYEQYF TGCGCCAGCAGCCGTATGACAGGGTACGAGCAGTACTTC
TRBJ2-7 many - TRBV29-1 CSVLERREQYF TGCAGCGTTCTCGAGAGGCGCGAGCAGTACTTC
TRBJ2-7 - TRBD1 TRBV6-1 CASSRQGLTYEQYF TGTGCCAGCAGCCGACAGGGCCTAACCTACGAGCAGTACTTC
TRBJ1-5 few - TRBV7-9 CASSSGGLEQPQHF TGTGCCAGCAGCTCCGGGGGCTTGGAGCAGCCCCAGCATTTT
TRBJ1-1 - TRBD1 TRBV5-1 CASSSDRVSLRAFF TGCGCCAGCAGTTCGGACAGGGTTTCGTTGCGAGCTTTCTTT
TRBJ2-5 - TRBD1 TRBV29-1 CSADIQGQGAGETQYF TGCAGCGCCGATATCCAGGGACAGGGGGCAGGGGAGACCCAGTACTTC
TRBJ2-5 many - TRBV5-5 CASSLAGRSQETQYF TGTGCCAGCAGCTTGGCCGGAAGGTCCCAAGAGACCCAGTACTTC
TRBJ1-5 few TRBD1 TRBV20-1 CSARHPGGNVPQHF TGCAGTGCTAGACACCCAGGGGGTAATGTGCCCCAGCATTTT
TRBJ2-2 many - TRBV20-1 CSAYRNTGELFF TGCAGTGCTTACAGGAACACCGGGGAGCTGTTTTTT
TRBJ2-3 - - TRBV12-3/TRBV12-4 CASSLWGSPDTQYF TGTGCCAGCTCCCTATGGGGTTCTCCAGATACGCAGTATTTT
TRBJ2-5 many TRBD2 TRBV20-1 CSAASPLAGSETQYF TGCAGTGCTGCTTCCCCTCTAGCGGGCTCAGAGACCCAGTACTTC
TRBJ2-5 many - TRBV5-5 CASSLAGVGQETQYF TGTGCCAGCAGCTTGGCGGGGGTGGGCCAAGAGACCCAGTACTTC
TRBJ2-3 few - TRBV6-6 CASSRDTADTQYF TGTGCCAGCAGTCGGGACACAGCAGATACGCAGTATTTT
TRBJ2-3 many - TRBV20-1 CSARGGDGTDTQYF TGCAGTGCTAGAGGGGGAGACGGGACAGATACGCAGTATTTT
TRBJ2-1 many - TRBV20-1 CSASLEQFF TGCAGTGCTAGCCTTGAGCAGTTCTTC
TRBJ2-3 - - TRBV20-1 CSASRQGISGTQYF TGCAGTGCTAGCCGTCAGGGTATCTCAGGAACGCAGTATTTT
TRBJ1-1 few - TRBV21-1 CARRENMNTEAFF TGTGCCCGCAGAGAGAACATGAACACTGAAGCTTTCTTT
TRBJ2-5 many TRBD1 TRBV9 CASSAAGQGLETQYF TGTGCCAGCAGCGCCGCGGGACAGGGGCTAGAGACCCAGTACTTC
TRBJ2-3 many TRBD2 TRBV6-4 CASSEGLAGGDTQYF TGTGCCAGCAGTGAAGGACTAGCGGGGGGAGATACGCAGTATTTT
TRBJ2-1 - - TRBV27 CASSLRSVTSYNEQFF TGTGCCAGCAGTTTACGGTCAGTGACGTCCTACAATGAGCAGTTCTTC
TRBJ1-3 few - TRBV13 CASSSREENSGNTIYF TGTGCCAGCAGCTCGCGGGAGGAGAACTCTGGAAACACCATATATTTT
TRBJ2-5 many TRBD2 TRBV7-2 CASALGLTSRETQYF TGTGCCAGCGCCCTGGGGCTGACTAGCCGAGAGACCCAGTACTTC